This T cell receptor (beta chain) originates from a study of memory CD4+ T cells and cytomegalovirus serostatus (dated by TCRdb to 2018 to 2020). Some background on the complete study: The cohort included around 35 healthy adults from Belgium, of whom 9 were CMV seropositive and 24 were CMV seronegative. To replicate a published TCR-based CMV serostatus classifier, the study sequenced CD4+ memory TCRbeta repertoires from a Belgian cohort whose cytomegalovirus serostatus was known.

A FACSAria II was used to sort memory CD4+ T cells, defined as single viable CD3+CD4+CD8-CD45RO+ cells. To determine CMV serostatus, a Roche Elecsys assay was used that detects serum IgG against CMV pp150, pp28, p38 and p52. Once the samples were thawed, total CD4+ T cells were enriched through positive selection using CD4 magnetic microbeads. The samples came from a different study that was designed specifically to examine the CD4+ T cell memory repertoire. Following standard operating procedures, peripheral blood mononuclear cells were isolated and cryopreserved, while serum was kept at -80 degrees C. The staining used CD3-PerCP (BW264/56), CD4-APC (RPA-T4), CD45RO-PE (UCHT1) and CD8-Pacific Orange (3B5) antibodies, and Sytox blue was used to exclude non-viable cells. The Quick-DNA Microprep Kit was used to extract genomic DNA from the sorted cells. TCRbeta DNA was amplified with the immunoSEQ hsTCRbeta kit following the manufacturer's protocol. An Illumina MiSeq instrument was used to sequence the TCRbeta libraries. The original methods were these. Once out-of-frame sequences had been removed, fewer than 2.5 million distinct TCRbeta sequences were left, which works out to an average of roughly 64,000 per individual. Each individual was scored according to the count of around 160 previously reported CMV-associated TCRbeta sequences and the total productive distinct TCRbeta count. A beta-binomial model was reimplemented in Python, and scikit-learn random forests with default parameters were trained on data from the US cohort. On the Belgian cohort, classifier performance was reported as the median AUC, along with percentile confidence intervals, across 10,000 bootstrap iterations. The source is immuneACCESS, and TCRdb retained only in-frame sequences with V and J called. Part of the clones is not carried over; for the studies checked, unresolved V genes explain less than half of this, and the remainder is unexplained. The D gene and trimming were derived from the DNA, and the V and J assignments and clone size from that table. The sample table shows some 48,000 clones, and around 82% are seen once. Approximately 0.7% of the sample comes from the top ten.

On this clone itself: Its cognate antigen has yet to be identified. No quality values exist for individual bases; no much larger clone is one base distant.

Broader findings and caveats from the paper: For predicting CMV serostatus, the median bootstrapped AUC was 0.95 using the original framework and about 0.9 using a US-trained random forest. Of under 200 previously reported CMV-associated TCRbeta sequences, some 73 appeared in the CD4+ memory repertoires, each in one to five individuals. A median bootstrapped AUC of almost 0.96 with a 95% CI of 0.76-1.00 was achieved on the Belgian cohort by the original-framework classifier. The results were interpreted as suggesting that the CMV-associated TCR signature is mostly present in the CD4+ memory repertoire. Only CD4+CD45RO+ memory cells were sequenced, unlike the original study, which covered naive and memory CD4+ and CD8+ populations.

CDR1 and CDR2 are read off the germline V gene (reference sequence) as LNHDA and SQIVND. Its CDR3 holds 13 amino acids, cysteine through phenylalanine. Kept here is only the CDR3 DNA, which spans 39 bases and is read in frame from base 1. Relative to germline, V is 1 base shorter and J is 1 base shorter, with 4 bases between their ends. The sample taken for sequencing was memory CD4+ T cells from blood. The source is an adult in good health and CMV-seronegative. Here the chain combines TRBV19 and TRBJ1-1; no D gene can be assigned with confidence. The base sequence is TGTGCCAGTAGTATAGGAGCGAACACTGAAGCTTTCTTT. The resulting protein is CASSIGANTEAFF.